Shown below are 7 T cell receptor beta chains from a single sample sequenced in a study of a mutant IDH1 vaccine in newly diagnosed glioma. No antigen has been assigned to these receptors. This sample's time point: week 5, during vaccination. Doses comprised 300 ug of mutant IDH1 20-mer peptide each, plus topical imiquimod. Clones were sequenced by immunoSEQ multiplex PCR, and TCRdb holds only the in-frame ones, with some missing. The sample lists around 42,000 clones; approximately 85% were seen once. Sequenced material: PBMCs, taken from a glioma patient whose treatment included an IDH1 peptide vaccine. The receptors originated from a man aged 40-49 years with glioma.

The chain combines TRBV19 with TRBJ2-7; D is possibly TRBD1 (6 bases). Germline V lookup: CDR1 LNHDA, CDR2 SQIVND (reference sequence). The ends were cut back, 3 bases at V and 2 bases at J, with 11 bases in the middle. The CDR3 is made up of 14 amino acids. The CDR3 loop reads CASSILNRAYEQYF. The CDR3 nucleotides read TGTGCCAGTAGTATTTTAAACAGGGCCTACGAGCAGTACTTC. The full variable domain, rest sourced from reference TRBV19 and TRBJ2-7, is DGGITQSPKYLFRKEGQNVTLSCEQNLNHDAMYWYRQDPGQGLRLIYYSQIVNDFQKGDIAEGYSVSREKKESFPLTVTSAQKNPTAFYLCASSILNRAYEQYFGPGTRLTVT.

The chain carries TRBV19 and TRBJ1-5, with D uncertain. Germline V lookup: CDR1 LNHDA, CDR2 SQIVND (reference sequence). There are 14 residues in the CDR3. V gave up 3 bases and J gave up 3 bases, with 9 bases separating them. DNA for the CDR3: TGTGCCAGTAGTATCCCACAGCCCAATCAGCCCCAGCATTTT. It codes for CASSIPQPNQPQHF.

The chain links TRBV7-8 to TRBJ1-1; perhaps TRBD1 as D (6 bases). There are 16 residues in the CDR3. Germline V CDR1 and CDR2: SGHVS, FQNEAQ. V was pared by 1 base and J by 5 bases, with 17 bases between. CDR3 sequence reads: CASSLGSQGGGTEAFF. The CDR3 DNA reads as TGTGCCAGCAGCTTAGGGTCGCAGGGAGGGGGGACTGAAGCTTTCTTT.

The chain carries TRBV7-9 and TRBJ2-5; a possible D gene is TRBD1 (5 bases). The J call may be incorrect, as the DNA end agrees better with TRBJ2-7. Per germline, CDR1 SEHNR and CDR2 FQNEAQ (reference sequence). This CDR3 contains 13 residues. The CDR3 DNA reads as TGTGCCAGCACATGGGGCAGGGTGAACGAGCAGTACTTC. It encodes CASTWGRVNEQYF.

The chain uses TRBV5-1 and TRBJ1-6; no clear D. V lost 4 bases to trimming and J lost 9 bases, with 23 bases between them. CDR1 is SGHRS, CDR2 YFSETQ, per germline. This CDR3 spans 17 amino acids. In DNA form, the CDR3 reads TGCGCCAGCAGCCAAATCTCTCACCTTGCCCTGGGTTCACCCCTCCACTTT. Protein: CASSQISHLALGSPLHF.

J is TRBJ1-1 and V is TRBV9, with D unresolved. Deletions cut 0 bases from V and 0 bases from J, with 9 bases between. Germline values: CDR1 SGDLS, CDR2 YYNGEE. The CDR3 is 15 amino acids. The CDR3 DNA sequence: TGTGCCAGCAGCGTAGACCCAGAAATGAACACTGAAGCTTTCTTT. This gives the protein CASSVDPEMNTEAFF.

The chain carries TRBV6-5 and TRBJ1-1, with a tentative D call TRBD1 (6 bases). The CDR3 extends over 14 amino acids. Trimming cost V 1 base and J 5 bases, with 11 bases left between them. The germline gives CDR1 MNHEY, CDR2 SVGAGI. This CDR3 is CASSYWGRGTEAFF. The DNA of the CDR3 is TGTGCCAGCAGTTACTGGGGCAGGGGTACTGAAGCTTTCTTT.